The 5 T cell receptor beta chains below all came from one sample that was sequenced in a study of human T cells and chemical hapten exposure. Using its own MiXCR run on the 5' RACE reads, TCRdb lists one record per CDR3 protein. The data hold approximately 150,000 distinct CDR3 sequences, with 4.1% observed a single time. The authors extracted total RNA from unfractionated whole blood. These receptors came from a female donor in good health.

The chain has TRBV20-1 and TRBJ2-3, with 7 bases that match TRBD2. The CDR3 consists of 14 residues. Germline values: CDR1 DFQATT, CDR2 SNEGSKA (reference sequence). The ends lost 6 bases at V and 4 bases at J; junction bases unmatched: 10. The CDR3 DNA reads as TGCAGTGCGTGGGACTACCGAAGCCCAGATACGCAGTATTTT. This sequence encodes CSAWDYRSPDTQYF.

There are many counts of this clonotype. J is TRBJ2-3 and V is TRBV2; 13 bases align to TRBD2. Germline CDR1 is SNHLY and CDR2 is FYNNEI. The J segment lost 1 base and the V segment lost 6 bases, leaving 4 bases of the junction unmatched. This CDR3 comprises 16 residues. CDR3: CASRGGTSGGTDTQYF. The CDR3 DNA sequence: TGTGCCAGCAGGGGAGGGACTAGCGGGGGCACAGATACGCAGTATTTT.

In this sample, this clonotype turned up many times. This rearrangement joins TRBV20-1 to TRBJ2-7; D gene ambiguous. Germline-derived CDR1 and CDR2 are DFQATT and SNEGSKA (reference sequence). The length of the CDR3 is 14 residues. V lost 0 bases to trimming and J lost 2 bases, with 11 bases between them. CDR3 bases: TGCAGTGCTAGAGACGCGGTACCCCCCTACGAGCAGTACTTC. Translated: CSARDAVPPYEQYF.

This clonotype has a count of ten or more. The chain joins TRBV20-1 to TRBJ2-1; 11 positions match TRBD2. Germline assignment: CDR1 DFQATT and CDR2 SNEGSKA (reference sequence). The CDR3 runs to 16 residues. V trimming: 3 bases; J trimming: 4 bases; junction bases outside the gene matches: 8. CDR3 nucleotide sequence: TGCAGTGCTAGTCCTCGGCTAGCGGGGGGTTACAATGAGCAGTTCTTC. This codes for CSASPRLAGGYNEQFF.

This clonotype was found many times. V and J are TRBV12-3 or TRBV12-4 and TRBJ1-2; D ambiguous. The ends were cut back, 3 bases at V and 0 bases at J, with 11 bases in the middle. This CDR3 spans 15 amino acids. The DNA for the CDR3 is TGTGCCAGCAGTTTCTGGCAGCTCGCTAACTATGGCTACACCTTC. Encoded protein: CASSFWQLANYGYTF.